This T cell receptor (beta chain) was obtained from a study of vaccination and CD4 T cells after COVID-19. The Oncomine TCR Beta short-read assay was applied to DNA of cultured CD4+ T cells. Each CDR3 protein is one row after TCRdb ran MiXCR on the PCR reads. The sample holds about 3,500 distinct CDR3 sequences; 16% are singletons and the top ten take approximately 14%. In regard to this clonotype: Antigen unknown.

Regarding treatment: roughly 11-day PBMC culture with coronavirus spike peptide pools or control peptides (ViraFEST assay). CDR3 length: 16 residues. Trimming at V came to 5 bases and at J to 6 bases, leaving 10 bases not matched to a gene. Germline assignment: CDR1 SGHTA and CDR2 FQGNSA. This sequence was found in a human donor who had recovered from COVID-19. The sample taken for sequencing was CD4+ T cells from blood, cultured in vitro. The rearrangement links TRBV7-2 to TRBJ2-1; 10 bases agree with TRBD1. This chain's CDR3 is CASSRDGTGDGNEQFF. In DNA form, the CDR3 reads TGTGCCAGCAGCCGAGATGGGACAGGGGATGGCAATGAGCAGTTCTTC.